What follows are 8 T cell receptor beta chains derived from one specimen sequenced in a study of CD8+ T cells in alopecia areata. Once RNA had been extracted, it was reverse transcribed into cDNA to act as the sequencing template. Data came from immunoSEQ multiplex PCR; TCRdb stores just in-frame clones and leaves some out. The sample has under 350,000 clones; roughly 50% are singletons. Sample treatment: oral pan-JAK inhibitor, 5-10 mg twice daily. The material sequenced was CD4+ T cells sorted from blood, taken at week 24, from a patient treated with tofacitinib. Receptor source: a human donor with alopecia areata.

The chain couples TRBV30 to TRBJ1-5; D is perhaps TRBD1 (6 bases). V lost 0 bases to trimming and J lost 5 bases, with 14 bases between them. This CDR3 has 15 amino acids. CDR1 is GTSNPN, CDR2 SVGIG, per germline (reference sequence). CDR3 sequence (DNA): TGTGCCTGGAGTGTGGGCGGGACACCCCATCAGCCCCAGCATTTT. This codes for CAWSVGGTPHQPQHF.

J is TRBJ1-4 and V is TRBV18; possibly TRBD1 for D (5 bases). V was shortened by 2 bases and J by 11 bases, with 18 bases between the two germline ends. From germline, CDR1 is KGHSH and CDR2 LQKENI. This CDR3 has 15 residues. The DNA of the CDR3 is TGTGCCAGCTCACCATCGGTCCCCCTTGGGGGGAAACTGTTTTTT. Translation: CASSPSVPLGGKLFF.

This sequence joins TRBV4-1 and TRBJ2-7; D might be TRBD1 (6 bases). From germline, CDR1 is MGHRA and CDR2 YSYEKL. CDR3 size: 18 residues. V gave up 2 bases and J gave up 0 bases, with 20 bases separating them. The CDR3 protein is CASSQTLGRQDSSYEQYF. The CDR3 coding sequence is TGCGCCAGCAGCCAAACCTTGGGCAGACAGGACAGCTCCTACGAGCAGTACTTC.

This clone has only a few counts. This CDR3 reads CASSLDHTDTQYF. CDR3 DNA: TGCGCCAGCAGCTTGGACCACACAGATACGCAGTATTTT. The chain employs TRBV5-1 and TRBJ2-3; D is uncertain. The length of the CDR3 is 13 residues. Per the germline V gene, CDR1 is SGHRS and CDR2 is YFSETQ. With 0 bases removed from V and 2 bases from J, the gap between germline ends came to 4 bases.

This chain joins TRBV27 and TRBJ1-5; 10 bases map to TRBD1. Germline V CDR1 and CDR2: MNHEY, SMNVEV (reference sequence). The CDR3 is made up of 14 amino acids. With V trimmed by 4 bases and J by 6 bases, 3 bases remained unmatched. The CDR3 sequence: CASSSDRGAQPQHF. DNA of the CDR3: TGTGCCAGCAGTTCGGACAGGGGGGCTCAGCCCCAGCATTTT.

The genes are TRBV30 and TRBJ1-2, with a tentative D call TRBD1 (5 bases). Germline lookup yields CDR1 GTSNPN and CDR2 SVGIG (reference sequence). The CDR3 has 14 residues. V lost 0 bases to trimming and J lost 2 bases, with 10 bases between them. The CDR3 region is CAWSVPGRNYGYTF. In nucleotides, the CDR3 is TGTGCCTGGAGTGTACCGGGACGGAACTATGGCTACACCTTC.

CDR3 nucleotide sequence: TGTGCCACCAGCAGATCCGGGACTAGCGGGGAGCTGTTTTTT. Protein: CATSRSGTSGELFF. The V gene is TRBV15, the J gene TRBJ2-2; TRBD2 matches 8 bases. CDR1 is LNHNV, CDR2 YYDKDF, per germline (reference sequence). CDR3 length equals 14 residues. V lost 2 bases and J lost 7; bases outside the gene matches: 3.

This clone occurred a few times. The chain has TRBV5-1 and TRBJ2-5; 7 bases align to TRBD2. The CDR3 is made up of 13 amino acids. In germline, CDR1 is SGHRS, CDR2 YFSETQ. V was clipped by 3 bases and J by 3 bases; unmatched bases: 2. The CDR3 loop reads CASSYGLEETQYF. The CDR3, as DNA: TGCGCCAGCAGCTACGGACTAGAAGAGACCCAGTACTTC.